The 7 T cell receptor beta chains presented below share a single source sample, sequenced in a study of cytomegalovirus exposure and HLA in healthy donors listed by TCRdb under 2017. The library relied on the immunoSEQ multiplex PCR assay. For the multiplex PCR, a mixture combining 60 forward primers for TCR Vbeta segments and 13 reverse primers for TCR Jbeta segments was used. Drawn from immuneACCESS, this table holds only the in-frame rearrangements with V and J called that TCRdb kept. Clones are partly lost; checked studies trace under half to an unresolved V gene and leave the rest unexplained. The sample table includes some 53,000 clones. 9% to 15% of the sample is in the top ten clones. Specimen: PBMCs. The receptors originated from an older woman in good health and CMV-seropositive.

The chain recombines TRBV6-5 with TRBJ2-1; D might be TRBD1 (5 bases). Per germline, CDR1 MNHEY and CDR2 SVGAGI. The CDR3 extends over 13 amino acids. Trimming removed 6 bases at V and 7 bases at J, with 13 bases between. CDR3 region: CASRGPRWNEQFF. In DNA form, the CDR3 reads TGTGCCAGCAGGGGGCCCCGGTGGAATGAGCAGTTCTTC.

In DNA form, the CDR3 reads TGTGCCAGCTCACCGAGCAGGGGTGGGGCCAACGTCCTGACTTTC. This sequence encodes CASSPSRGGANVLTF. The chain has TRBV18 and TRBJ2-6; a weak D match, TRBD1 (6 bases). V was cut by 3 bases and J by 3 bases, with 9 bases left in between. The germline V gene encodes CDR1 KGHSH and CDR2 LQKENI. The CDR3 sequence is 15 residues long. Full variable domain (remainder filled in from reference TRBV18 and TRBJ2-6): NAGVMQNPRHLVRRRGQEARLRCSPMKGHSHVYWYRQLPEEGLKFMVYLQKENIIDESGMPKERFSAEFPKEGPSILRIQQVVRGDSAAYFCASSPSRGGANVLTFGAGSRLTVL.

The genes are TRBV19 and TRBJ1-2; D is possibly TRBD1 (5 bases). Germline V CDR1 and CDR2: LNHDA, SQIVND (reference sequence). The CDR3 runs 14 residues. V was trimmed by 7 bases and J by 4 bases, leaving 16 bases between them. CDR3 region: CASISSDSAYGYTF. DNA for the CDR3: TGTGCCAGTATTTCATCAGACAGTGCCTATGGCTACACCTTC.

This chain joins TRBV27 and TRBJ1-2; D not certain. The CDR3 covers 14 residues. Germline V gene sequence: CDR1 MNHEY, CDR2 SMNVEV (reference sequence). The germline V and J ends were trimmed by 7 bases and 7 bases, with 19 bases remaining between them. The CDR3 reads CASTPGRATSGYTF. The DNA of the CDR3 is TGTGCCAGCACCCCGGGGAGGGCCACTTCTGGCTACACCTTC.

The chain couples TRBV19 to TRBJ1-2; 7 bases fit TRBD1. V shed 5 bases and J 2 bases; nucleotides not matched to a gene: 11. CDR3 size: 16 residues. Germline lookup yields CDR1 LNHDA and CDR2 SQIVND (reference sequence). CDR3 sequence: CASSWARQTGNYGYTF. The DNA of the CDR3 is TGTGCCAGTAGTTGGGCCCGACAGACAGGGAACTATGGCTACACCTTC.

The V call is TRBV10-3, the J call TRBJ1-4; D is uncertain. Germline values: CDR1 ENHRY, CDR2 SYGVKD. V was clipped by 0 bases and J by 7 bases, with 12 bases between them. The CDR3 is 15 amino acids. CDR3 sequence (DNA): TGTGCCATCAGTGAGTCTGACACGCGGGGTGAAAAACTGTTTTTT. Amino acids: CAISESDTRGEKLFF.

The chain recombines TRBV6-6 with TRBJ2-2; TRBD1 aligns across 9 bases. This CDR3 is built from 15 residues. The junction had 9 bases not matched to a gene; V was cut back by 7 bases and J by 6 bases. The germline gives CDR1 MNHNY, CDR2 SVGAGI (reference sequence). CDR3 nucleotide sequence: TGTGCCAGCAATACCGGGACAGGGTCATCCGGGGAGCTGTTTTTT. As protein: CASNTGTGSSGELFF.